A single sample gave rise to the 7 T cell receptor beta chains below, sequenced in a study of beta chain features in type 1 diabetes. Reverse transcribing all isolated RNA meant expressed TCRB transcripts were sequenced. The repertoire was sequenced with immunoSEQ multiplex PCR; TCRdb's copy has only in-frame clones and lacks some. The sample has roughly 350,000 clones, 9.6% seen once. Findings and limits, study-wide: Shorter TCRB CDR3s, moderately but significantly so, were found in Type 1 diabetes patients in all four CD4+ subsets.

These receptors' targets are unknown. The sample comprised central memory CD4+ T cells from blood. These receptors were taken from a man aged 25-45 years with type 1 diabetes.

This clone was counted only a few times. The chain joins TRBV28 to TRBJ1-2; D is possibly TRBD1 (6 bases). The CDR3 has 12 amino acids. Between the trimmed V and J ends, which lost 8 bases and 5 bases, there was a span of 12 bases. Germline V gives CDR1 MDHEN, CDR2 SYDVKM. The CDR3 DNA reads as TGTGCCAGCTGGGACAAAGGATATGGCTACACCTTC. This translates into CASWDKGYGYTF.

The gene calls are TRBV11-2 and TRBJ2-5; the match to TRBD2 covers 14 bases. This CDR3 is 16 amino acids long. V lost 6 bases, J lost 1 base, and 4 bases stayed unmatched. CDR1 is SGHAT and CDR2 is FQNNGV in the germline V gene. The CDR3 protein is CASRGLAGALQETQYF. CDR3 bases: TGTGCCAGCAGGGGACTAGCGGGGGCCCTCCAAGAGACCCAGTACTTC.

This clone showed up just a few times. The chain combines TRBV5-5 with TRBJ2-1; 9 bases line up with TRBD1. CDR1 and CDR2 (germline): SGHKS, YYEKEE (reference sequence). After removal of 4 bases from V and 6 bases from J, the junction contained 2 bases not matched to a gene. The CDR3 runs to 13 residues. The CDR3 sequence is CASSKTGGNEQFF. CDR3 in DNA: TGTGCCAGCAGCAAGACAGGGGGCAATGAGCAGTTCTTC.

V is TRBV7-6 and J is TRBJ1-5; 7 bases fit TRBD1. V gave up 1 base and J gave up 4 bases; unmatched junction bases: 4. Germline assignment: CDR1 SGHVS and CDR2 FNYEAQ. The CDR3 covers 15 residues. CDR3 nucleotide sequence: TGTGCCAGCAGCTTAGAACAGGGGTTTAATCAGCCCCAGCATTTT. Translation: CASSLEQGFNQPQHF.

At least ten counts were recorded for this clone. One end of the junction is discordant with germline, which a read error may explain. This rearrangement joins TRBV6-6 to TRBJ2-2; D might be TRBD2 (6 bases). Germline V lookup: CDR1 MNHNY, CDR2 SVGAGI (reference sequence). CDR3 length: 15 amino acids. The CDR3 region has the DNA TGTGCCAGCAGTGACTCCGGGACTGGGACCGGGGAGCTGTTTTTT. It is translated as CASSDSGTGTGELFF.

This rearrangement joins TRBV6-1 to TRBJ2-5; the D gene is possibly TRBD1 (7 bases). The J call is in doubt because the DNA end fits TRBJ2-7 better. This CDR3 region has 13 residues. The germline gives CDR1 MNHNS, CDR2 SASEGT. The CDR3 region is CARTRDRPYEQYF. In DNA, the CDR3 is TGTGCCAGGACTAGGGACAGACCCTACGAGCAGTACTTC.

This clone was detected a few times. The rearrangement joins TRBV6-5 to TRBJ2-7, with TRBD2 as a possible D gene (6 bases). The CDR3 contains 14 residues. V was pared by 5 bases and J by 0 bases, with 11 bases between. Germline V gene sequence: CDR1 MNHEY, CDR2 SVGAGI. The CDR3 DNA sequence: TGTGCCAGCAGTGATCACGGGGGCTCCTACGAGCAGTACTTC. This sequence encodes CASSDHGGSYEQYF.